This is a list of T cell receptor beta chains from one sample in a study of blood T cell repertoires in COVID-19. TCRdb's table, derived via immunoSEQ multiplex PCR, lists solely in-frame clones and lacks some. The sample consists of about 250,000 clones, roughly 88% of them appearing once. The specimen sequenced was peripheral blood. These receptor sequences come from a woman aged 80 or over with COVID-19, enrolled during active disease. Both conserved end residues are part of each CDR3. A D gene is named only where the DNA matches it firmly. Rows give clone size only sometimes, using once, few, many, or a class for an expanded clone.

V gene	clone size	D gene	J gene	CDR3 protein	CDR3 DNA
TRBV19	NA	NA	TRBJ1-1	CASSNKYRMMNTEAFF	TGTGCCAGTAGCAATAAATACAGAATGATGAACACTGAAGCTTTCTTT
TRBV7-2	NA	NA	TRBJ2-3	CASSRAGAPTDTQYF	TGTGCCAGCAGCCGGGCGGGGGCCCCCACAGATACGCAGTATTTT
TRBV7-2	NA	TRBD2	TRBJ2-3	CASSLTSGGKDTQYF	TGTGCCAGCAGCCTCACTAGCGGGGGGAAAGATACGCAGTATTTT
TRBV4-2	NA	NA	TRBJ1-6	CASSQDQTGSNFIGVQTPLHF	TGTGCCAGCAGCCAAGATCAGACAGGATCTAATTTTATTGGGGTGCAAACACCCCTCCACTTT
TRBV18	NA	NA	TRBJ2-3	CASSPSSVTDTQYF	TGTGCCAGCTCACCATCGTCAGTGACAGATACGCAGTATTTT
TRBV7-2	NA	NA	TRBJ2-3	CASSLSYSSTDTQYF	TGTGCCAGCAGCTTGAGCTATTCTAGCACAGATACGCAGTATTTT
TRBV30	NA	NA	TRBJ1-1	CAWSAQMNTEAFF	TGTGCCTGGAGTGCGCAGATGAACACTGAAGCTTTCTTT
TRBV18	NA	NA	TRBJ1-2	CASSPSDSYGYTF	TGTGCCAGCTCACCATCGGACAGCTATGGCTACACCTTC
TRBV27	NA	TRBD1	TRBJ2-2	CASSFRDRAGELFF	TGTGCCAGCAGTTTCCGGGACAGGGCCGGGGAGCTGTTTTTT
TRBV28	once	NA	TRBJ1-1	CASSLYVPGRNTEAFF	TGTGCCAGCAGTTTATATGTCCCTGGGCGGAACACTGAAGCTTTCTTT
TRBV6-5	NA	NA	TRBJ1-2	CASIQDLDSIYGYTF	TGTGCCAGCATTCAAGACCTGGACAGCATCTATGGCTACACCTTC
TRBV4-2	NA	TRBD1	TRBJ1-3	CASSQMGEGQGHSSRNTIYF	TGTGCCAGCAGCCAAATGGGGGAGGGACAGGGTCATTCTAGTAGAAACACCATATATTTT
TRBV18	once	NA	TRBJ1-1	CASSGAPPGAEAFF	TGTGCCAGCTCAGGCGCGCCCCCAGGCGCTGAAGCTTTCTTT
TRBV7-3	NA	NA	TRBJ2-3	CASSPGASRSTDTQYF	TGTGCCAGCAGCCCAGGCGCTAGCCGGAGCACAGATACGCAGTATTTT